This is a list of T cell receptor beta chains from one sample in a study of post-analysis software for immune sequencing data. TCRdb independently ran MiXCR on the PCR reads; one entry per CDR3 protein. The table has around 700,000 distinct CDR3 sequences, approximately 60% seen once. Sequenced input: blood. The receptors shown here come from a girl between 2 and 10 years old with multiple sclerosis. CDR3s include the opening cysteine and the closing phenylalanine or tryptophan. Fields, in order: V gene, D gene, clone size, J gene, CDR3 DNA, CDR3 protein. A D gene is named only where the DNA matches it firmly. Part of the rows lack a size; the others show once, few, many or a class for expanded clones.

TRBV6-1	NA	NA	TRBJ1-5	TGTGCCAGCAGGGATGGGACAAATCGCAATCAGCCCCAGCATTTT	CASRDGTNRNQPQHF
TRBV12-3/TRBV12-4	TRBD1	few	TRBJ2-1	TGTGCCAGCAGTTTGAGGACAGGGAGCGGCTACTACAATGAGCAGTTCTTC	CASSLRTGSGYYNEQFF
TRBV20-1	TRBD2	once	TRBJ2-5	TGCAGTGCTTATAGCGGGAGAGGAGAGACCCAGTACTTC	CSAYSGRGETQYF
TRBV10-3	NA	NA	TRBJ1-5	TGTGCCATCAGCCCGTCGGAGAATCAGCCCCAGCATTTT	CAISPSENQPQHF
TRBV3-1	NA	few	TRBJ2-7	TGTGCCAGCAGCGCGCCCACAGGGATCGCCTACGAGCAGTACTTC	CASSAPTGIAYEQYF
TRBV27	NA	NA	TRBJ2-1	TGTGCCAGCAAAAGGACAGCTTCCCTCGCGGCGGCTCCCTACAATGAGCAGTTCTTC	CASKRTASLAAAPYNEQFF
TRBV12-3/TRBV12-4	TRBD1	NA	TRBJ2-1	TGTGCCAGCAGTCCGGGCCCCGGGACAGGGGGCAAGAATGAGCAGTTCTTC	CASSPGPGTGGKNEQFF
TRBV9	TRBD2	NA	TRBJ2-3	TGTGCCAGCAGCTTAAGCGGCGGGGGTCGTTCGGGAGATACGCAGTATTTT	CASSLSGGGRSGDTQYF
TRBV20-1	NA	NA	TRBJ2-1	TGCAGTGCTAGATCCGTAGTGCCGCATGAGCAGTTCTTC	CSARSVVPHEQFF
TRBV15	NA	NA	TRBJ2-7	TGTGCCACCAGCAGACCCCCAGGGCTGCCCTACGAGCAGTACTTC	CATSRPPGLPYEQYF
TRBV3-1	NA	NA	TRBJ2-5	TGTGCCAGCAGCCTTCGGTCTGGGGTTCAAGAGACCCAGTACTTC	CASSLRSGVQETQYF
TRBV20-1	TRBD1	once	TRBJ1-5	TGCAGTGCTAGAGTGGGGGACAGGTGGGTCAATCAGCCCCAGCATTTT	CSARVGDRWVNQPQHF
TRBV11-2	TRBD2	few	TRBJ2-7	TGTGCCAGCAGCCCTAGGACTAGTAGGTACGAGCAGTACTTC	CASSPRTSRYEQYF
TRBV6-5	NA	NA	TRBJ2-4	TGTGCCAGCAGTCCAGGGGAAAACATTCAGTACTTT	CASSPGENIQYF
TRBV11-2	TRBD2	NA	TRBJ2-7	TGTGCCAGCAGCTCGAAGGGACTAGCGGGCGACGAGCAGTACTTC	CASSSKGLAGDEQYF
TRBV20-1	NA	few	TRBJ2-2	TGCAGTGCTAGAGATATGAGAGGAGCGACGAACACCGGGGAGCTGTTTTTT	CSARDMRGATNTGELFF
TRBV27	NA	NA	TRBJ2-7	TGTGCCAGCAGTTTTAAGTGGAACTACGAGCAGTACTTC	CASSFKWNYEQYF
TRBV15	TRBD2	NA	TRBJ2-7	TGTGCCACCAGCAGAGAGATTAGCGGGGGCTCCTACGAGCAGTACTTC	CATSREISGGSYEQYF
TRBV5-6	TRBD1	NA	TRBJ2-4	TGTGCCAGCAGCTTGGCAGGGGGCTATGGTGACATTCAGTACTTC	CASSLAGGYGDIQYF
TRBV6-5	TRBD1	NA	TRBJ1-2	TGTGCCAGCAGTTACATTACAGGGGACTATGGCTACACCTTC	CASSYITGDYGYTF
TRBV20-1	NA	NA	TRBJ2-3	TGCAGTGCTAGAGATCTGATTGTCACAGATACGCAGTATTTT	CSARDLIVTDTQYF
TRBV10-3	NA	once	TRBJ2-7	TGTGCCATCAGGGACCCACCGGGCGAGCAGTACTTC	CAIRDPPGEQYF
TRBV7-3	NA	few	TRBJ2-1	TGTGCCAGCAGCTTACGACCAGAACGAGCTGAGCAGTTCTTC	CASSLRPERAEQFF
TRBV10-2	TRBD1	NA	TRBJ1-6	TGCGCCAGCAGGCAGGGGGATAATTCACCCCTCCACTTT	CASRQGDNSPLHF
TRBV10-3	NA	NA	TRBJ1-5	TGTGCCATCAGTGCAACAGGGATCGGCAATCAGCCCCAGCATTTT	CAISATGIGNQPQHF
TRBV10-2	NA	NA	TRBJ1-5	TGCGCCAGCAGTGATAGGACCAATCAGCCCCAGCATTTT	CASSDRTNQPQHF
TRBV6-6	TRBD1	NA	TRBJ2-1	TGTGCCAGCACCACGGACAGGTTGGATGAGCAGTTCTTC	CASTTDRLDEQFF
TRBV11-1	NA	NA	TRBJ1-2	TGTGCCAGCAGCTCACAGGGACGAGGCTCCACCTTC	CASSSQGRGSTF
TRBV7-7	TRBD1	few	TRBJ2-3	TGTGCCAGCAGTCCTGGACAGGGAAGAGCAGATACGCAGTATTTT	CASSPGQGRADTQYF
TRBV4-1	NA	few	TRBJ1-2	TGCGCCAGCAGTCGTACTAGGGGAGTTAACTATGGCTACACCTTC	CASSRTRGVNYGYTF
TRBV12-3/TRBV12-4	NA	few	TRBJ2-1	TGTGCCAGCATGGGTGGGGCCAGCGATTACAATGAGCAGTTCTTC	CASMGGASDYNEQFF
TRBV20-1	TRBD2	few	TRBJ2-1	TGCAGTGCACCTCACTGGGGGGGGAATCACAATGAGCAGTTCTTC	CSAPHWGGNHNEQFF
TRBV18	NA	NA	TRBJ2-6	TGTGCCAGCTCGCAAAACGGGGCTACTGGGGCCAACGTCCTGACTTTC	CASSQNGATGANVLTF
TRBV5-1	NA	NA	TRBJ2-1	TGCGCCAGCAGCTTGGGAGGGTTCGGGAATGAGCAGTTCTTC	CASSLGGFGNEQFF
TRBV6-5	TRBD2	few	TRBJ2-1	TGTGCCAGCAGTTCGGTACCGGGACTAGCGGGTGCCCCTAATGAGCAGTTCTTC	CASSSVPGLAGAPNEQFF
TRBV4-1	NA	few	TRBJ2-1	TGCGCCAGCAGCCAAGCTGGCCTAGGGTCCAATGAGCAGTTCTTC	CASSQAGLGSNEQFF